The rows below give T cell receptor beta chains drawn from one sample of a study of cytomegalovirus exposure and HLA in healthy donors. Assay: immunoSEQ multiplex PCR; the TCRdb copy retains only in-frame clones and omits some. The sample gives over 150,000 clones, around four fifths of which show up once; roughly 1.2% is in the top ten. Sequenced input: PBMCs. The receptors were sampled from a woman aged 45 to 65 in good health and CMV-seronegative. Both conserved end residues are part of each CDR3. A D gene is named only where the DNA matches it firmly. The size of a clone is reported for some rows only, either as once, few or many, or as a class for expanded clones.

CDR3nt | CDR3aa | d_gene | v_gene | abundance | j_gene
TGTGCCAGCAGCTCCTTCGACAGGGGTGATTCACCCCTCCACTTT | CASSSFDRGDSPLHF | TRBD1 | TRBV5-6 | - | TRBJ1-6
TGTGCCAGCAGCTTCCAGGAGAACACTGAAGCTTTCTTT | CASSFQENTEAFF | - | TRBV11-3 | - | TRBJ1-1
TGTGCCAGCAGCTTAGTAGGGGCAGGACTACTCGCAACTAATGAAAAACTGTTTTTT | CASSLVGAGLLATNEKLFF | - | TRBV7-2 | - | TRBJ1-4
TGTGCCAGCTCCCCTAGCGGCCGCACAGATACGCAGTATTTT | CASSPSGRTDTQYF | TRBD2 | TRBV6-5 | - | TRBJ2-3
TGTGCCAGCGGTTCGTGGCGGTACAATGAGCAGTTCTTC | CASGSWRYNEQFF | - | TRBV27 | - | TRBJ2-1
TGTGCCAGCAGTTATGGGCCCTACGAGCAGTACTTC | CASSYGPYEQYF | - | TRBV6-5 | - | TRBJ2-7
TGTGCCAGCAGCCCGCCGGGGACTAGCGGAGCCTACGAGCAGTACTTC | CASSPPGTSGAYEQYF | TRBD2 | TRBV7-8 | - | TRBJ2-7
TGCGCCAGCAGCTCATTAACAGGGGCGGTCTCTGGGGCCAACGTCCTGACTTTC | CASSSLTGAVSGANVLTF | TRBD1 | TRBV5-1 | - | TRBJ2-6
TGTGCCAGCAACCCCCTGGGCCTCTCCTACAATGAGCAGTTCTTC | CASNPLGLSYNEQFF | - | TRBV27 | - | TRBJ2-1
TGTGCCAGCAGTGAGGGTCGGGCAGGGGGCGGAAAACTGTTTTTT | CASSEGRAGGGKLFF | TRBD1 | TRBV6-1 | - | TRBJ1-4
TGTGCCAGCAGCTTAAGTGTAGAAGAGACCCAGTACTTC | CASSLSVEETQYF | - | TRBV11-3 | - | TRBJ2-5
TGTGCCAGCAGCCCCCGTGGTACCAGCTCCTACAATGAGCAGTTCTTC | CASSPRGTSSYNEQFF | - | TRBV9 | - | TRBJ2-1
TGTGCCAGCTCACCCGGGACAGGGAAACAAGAGACCCAGTACTTC | CASSPGTGKQETQYF | TRBD1 | TRBV18 | - | TRBJ2-5
TGTGCCAGCTCACCGGGACAGGGGGCAACTAATGAAAAACTGTTTTTT | CASSPGQGATNEKLFF | TRBD1 | TRBV18 | - | TRBJ1-4
TGTGCCAGCAGGCGGAGGGAGAGTAGCAATCAGCCCCAGCATTTT | CASRRRESSNQPQHF | - | TRBV28 | - | TRBJ1-5
TGTGCCAGCAGCTTGGATCCCAGGGCGCCTGAAGCTTTCTTT | CASSLDPRAPEAFF | - | TRBV5-6 | few | TRBJ1-1
TGTGCCAGCAGCTTAATTTCTGCCGGACAGGGGGATAATGAAAAACTGTTTTTT | CASSLISAGQGDNEKLFF | TRBD1 | TRBV7-6 | - | TRBJ1-4
TGTGCCAGCAGTGGACAGGGGAACTACGAGCAGTACTTC | CASSGQGNYEQYF | TRBD1 | TRBV2 | - | TRBJ2-7
- | CASTLSLYAGELFF | - | TRBV18 | - | TRBJ2-2
TGTGCCAGCCCCCCCCCGGACAGGCCTACCTACGAGCAGTACTTC | CASPPPDRPTYEQYF | TRBD1 | TRBV28 | - | TRBJ2-7
TGTGCCAGCAGCTTAGCGGGGGGGCTTGGAGCCAAAAACATTCAGTACTTC | CASSLAGGLGAKNIQYF | - | TRBV7-9 | few | TRBJ2-4
TGTGCCAGCAGCCCCTCCCCTAGCGTCTCCTACAATGAGCAGTTCTTC | CASSPSPSVSYNEQFF | - | TRBV9 | - | TRBJ2-1
TGTGCCAGCACTCAGGGTCCTGTGTTGGCAGATACGCAGTATTTT | CASTQGPVLADTQYF | - | TRBV9 | - | TRBJ2-3
TGTGCACACTTGGCGGGCTCCTACGAGCAGTACTTC | CAHLAGSYEQYF | - | TRBV9 | - | TRBJ2-7
TGTGCCAGCAGTTACGAGACAGGGGGGCATTCACCCCTCCACTTT | CASSYETGGHSPLHF | TRBD1 | TRBV6-5 | - | TRBJ1-6
TGTGCCTGGAGTTCGGCTAGCGGGGGGCAGTTCTTC | CAWSSASGGQFF | TRBD2 | TRBV30 | once | TRBJ2-1
TGTGCCAGCAATCCGCGAGCAACTAATGAAAAACTGTTTTTT | CASNPRATNEKLFF | - | TRBV5-6 | - | TRBJ1-4
TGCGCCAGCAGCCCGGGACTACGGCGGCGGCATGAGCAGTTCTTC | CASSPGLRRRHEQFF | TRBD2 | TRBV10-2 | - | TRBJ2-1
TGTGCCAGCAGTCTCCGAGGGGGCTATGGCTACACCTTC | CASSLRGGYGYTF | - | TRBV13 | - | TRBJ1-2
TGCAGCGGTGGACAGGATGCTTACGAGCAGTACTTC | CSGGQDAYEQYF | TRBD1 | TRBV29-1 | - | TRBJ2-7
TGTGCCAGTAGACAGGAGGGGGCCGGGACAGATACGCAGTATTTT | CASRQEGAGTDTQYF | - | TRBV19 | - | TRBJ2-3
TGTGCCAGCAGCCCTAGCAGGACGGACTATGGCTACACCTTC | CASSPSRTDYGYTF | - | TRBV9 | - | TRBJ1-2
TGTGCCAGCAAGGGCAGGGGCAGGGAGACCCAGTACTTC | CASKGRGRETQYF | - | TRBV2 | - | TRBJ2-5
TGTGCCAGCAGTTACTCGAGAGTTACCGGGGAGCTGTTTTTT | CASSYSRVTGELFF | - | TRBV6-5 | few | TRBJ2-2
TGTGCTAGCAGCCGGGACAGGGGGCTCGAGCAGTACTTC | CASSRDRGLEQYF | TRBD1 | TRBV7-7 | - | TRBJ2-7
TGTGCCAGCTCAGGGACAGGGGGCGCGGGGCACGAGCAGTACTTC | CASSGTGGAGHEQYF | TRBD1 | TRBV18 | - | TRBJ2-7
TGTGCCAGCAAGGCCTCCAAGGGGGGGGTGAACACTGAAGCTTTCTTT | CASKASKGGVNTEAFF | - | TRBV19 | - | TRBJ1-1
TGTGCCAGCAGCTTAGGACAGTCGAACACTGAAGCTTTCTTT | CASSLGQSNTEAFF | - | TRBV13 | - | TRBJ1-1
TGTGCCAGCAGCTCGCGGGAGACCCAGTACTTC | CASSSRETQYF | - | TRBV7-7 | - | TRBJ2-5
TGTGCCAGCAGCTTGAGATCGGAGACGATCTACGAGCAGTACTTC | CASSLRSETIYEQYF | - | TRBV5-5 | once | TRBJ2-7
TGCGCCAGCAGCTCAGCCGGGACAGGGATGGGCTATGGCTACACCTTC | CASSSAGTGMGYGYTF | TRBD1 | TRBV5-1 | - | TRBJ1-2
TGTGCCAGCAGCCAGGCCGGGACACTCAGCACAGATACGCAGTATTTT | CASSQAGTLSTDTQYF | - | TRBV5-5 | - | TRBJ2-3
TGTGCCAGCAGTTTAGGGGGAGCCAAAAACATTCAGTACTTC | CASSLGGAKNIQYF | - | TRBV6-5 | - | TRBJ2-4
TGTGCCAGCAGCTCCCCGGGACAGGGGACAGATACGCAGTATTTT | CASSSPGQGTDTQYF | TRBD1 | TRBV5-4 | - | TRBJ2-3
TGCAGCGTTGCGACAGCTCGGGTCGCACTCACTGAAGCTTTCTTT | CSVATARVALTEAFF | - | TRBV29-1 | - | TRBJ1-1
TGTGCCAGCAGCCGTGACAGGGAGTACGAGCAGTACTTC | CASSRDREYEQYF | TRBD1 | TRBV28 | - | TRBJ2-7
TGTGCCAGCAGCCCTCGGACAGGCGAAGAGACCCAGTACTTC | CASSPRTGEETQYF | TRBD1 | TRBV28 | - | TRBJ2-5
TGTGCCAGCAGCCCCGACAGACAGAACACTGAAGCTTTCTTT | CASSPDRQNTEAFF | - | TRBV4-2 | - | TRBJ1-1
TGTGCCAGCAGCTTGTATGCTAACTATGGCTACACCTTC | CASSLYANYGYTF | - | TRBV5-4 | - | TRBJ1-2
TGTGCCAGCAGCTTGCAGGGACAGCTCAATCAGCCCCAGCATTTT | CASSLQGQLNQPQHF | TRBD1 | TRBV7-9 | - | TRBJ1-5
TGTGCCAGCAGCCCGACGGGGTACGACACTGAAGCTTTCTTT | CASSPTGYDTEAFF | - | TRBV5-5 | - | TRBJ1-1
TGTGCCAGCAGTTTATGGACAGGGCGGGAGACCCAGTACTTC | CASSLWTGRETQYF | TRBD1 | TRBV28 | - | TRBJ2-5
TGTGCCAGCAAGGCGGGAGGGGATGAGCAGTTCTTC | CASKAGGDEQFF | TRBD2 | TRBV2 | - | TRBJ2-1
TGTGCCAGCAGGGGACAGGGGGCTAGCTACGAGCAGTACTTC | CASRGQGASYEQYF | TRBD1 | TRBV28 | - | TRBJ2-7
TGCGCCAGCAGCCAAGATCGACAGACTAACTATGGCTACACCTTC | CASSQDRQTNYGYTF | - | TRBV4-1 | - | TRBJ1-2
TGTGCCAGCAGTTTATTCCCCGGGACAGAGGAGACCCAGTACTTC | CASSLFPGTEETQYF | TRBD1 | TRBV28 | - | TRBJ2-5